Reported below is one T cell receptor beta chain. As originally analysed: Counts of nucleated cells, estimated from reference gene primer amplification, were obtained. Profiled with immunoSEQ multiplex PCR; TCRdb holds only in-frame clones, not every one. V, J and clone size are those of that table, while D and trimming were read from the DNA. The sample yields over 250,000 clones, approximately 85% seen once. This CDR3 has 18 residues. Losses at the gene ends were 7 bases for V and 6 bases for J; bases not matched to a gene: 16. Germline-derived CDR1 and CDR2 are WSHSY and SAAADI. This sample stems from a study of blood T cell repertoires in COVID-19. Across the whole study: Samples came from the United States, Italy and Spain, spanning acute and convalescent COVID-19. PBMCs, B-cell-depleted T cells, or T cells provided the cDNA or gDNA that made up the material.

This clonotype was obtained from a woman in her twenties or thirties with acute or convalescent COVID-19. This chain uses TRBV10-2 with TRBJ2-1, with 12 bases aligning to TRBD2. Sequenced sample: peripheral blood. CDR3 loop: CASKGTVALAGGPNEQFF. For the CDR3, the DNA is TGCGCCAGCAAGGGAACCGTGGCCCTAGCGGGAGGGCCCAATGAGCAGTTCTTC.